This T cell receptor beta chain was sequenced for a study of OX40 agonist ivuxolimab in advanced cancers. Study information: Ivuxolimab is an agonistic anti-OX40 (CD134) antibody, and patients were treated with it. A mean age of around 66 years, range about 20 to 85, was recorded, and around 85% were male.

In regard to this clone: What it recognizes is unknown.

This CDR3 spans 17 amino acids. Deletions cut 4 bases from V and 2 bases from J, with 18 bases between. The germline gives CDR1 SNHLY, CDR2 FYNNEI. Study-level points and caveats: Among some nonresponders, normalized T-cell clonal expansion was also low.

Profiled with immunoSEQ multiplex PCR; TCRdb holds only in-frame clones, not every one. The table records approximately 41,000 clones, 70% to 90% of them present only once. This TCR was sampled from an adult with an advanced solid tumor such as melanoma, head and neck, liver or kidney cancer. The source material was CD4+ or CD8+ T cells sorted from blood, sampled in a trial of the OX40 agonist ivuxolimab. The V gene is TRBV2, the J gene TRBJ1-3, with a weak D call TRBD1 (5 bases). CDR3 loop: CASSGVGGGNAGNTIYF. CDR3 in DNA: TGTGCCAGCAGTGGAGTTGGGGGGGGTAACGCTGGAAACACCATATATTTT.